These 13 T cell receptor beta chains were sequenced from one sample in a study of blood T cell repertoires in COVID-19. TCRdb keeps only in-frame clones here, not all; method: immunoSEQ multiplex PCR. The sample lists under 20,000 clones; more than 75% were seen once. Sequencing was carried out using peripheral blood. These receptors all come from a human donor with active COVID-19. The donor label of this sample is uncertain.

The rearrangement uses TRBV5-1 and TRBJ2-7, with TRBD1 matching 9 bases. CDR3 length: 14 residues. V lost 7 bases to trimming and J lost 7 bases; unmatched junction nucleotides: 12. The germline CDR1 and CDR2 sequences are SGHRS and YFSETQ. The CDR3 loop reads CASPPPGQGREQYF. CDR3 bases: TGCGCCAGCCCCCCCCCGGGACAGGGTCGGGAGCAGTACTTC.

There are a few counts of this clone. J is TRBJ2-7 and V is TRBV19, with D possibly TRBD1 on 6 matching bases. This CDR3 has 14 residues. Germline V gene data show CDR1 as LNHDA and CDR2 as SQIVND (reference sequence). The ends were cut back, 1 base at V and 0 bases at J, with 7 bases in the middle. The DNA for the CDR3 is TGTGCCAGTAGTATAGGGGGGCACTCCTACGAGCAGTACTTC. Translated, it gives CASSIGGHSYEQYF.

The chain joins TRBV12-3 or TRBV12-4 to TRBJ2-3; tentative D call: TRBD2 (5 bases). Between the trimmed V and J ends, which lost 6 bases and 10 bases, there was a span of 17 bases. This CDR3 has 13 amino acids. In DNA form, the CDR3 reads TGTGCCAGCAGCAGCCGAAAAGCGGACCCGCAGTATTTT. Translated: CASSSRKADPQYF.

The chain is built from TRBV29-1 and TRBJ1-3; maybe TRBD1 (5 bases). Trimming removed 7 bases from V and 3 bases from J, with 16 bases in between. The germline V gene has CDR1 SQVTM and CDR2 ANQGSEA. The CDR3 runs to 14 residues. The CDR3 bases are TGCAGCGCCGGCGGGGGGGATCTTGGAAACACCATATATTTT. It encodes CSAGGGDLGNTIYF.

This chain connects TRBV10-1 to TRBJ2-2, with 10 nucleotides matching TRBD2. The CDR3 loop spans 16 amino acids. Germline assignment: CDR1 WNHNN and CDR2 SYGVQD (reference sequence). With 6 bases clipped from V and 1 base from J, the junction kept 5 bases outside the gene matches. The CDR3 loop is CASSLSSGGNTGELFF. CDR3 bases: TGCGCCAGCAGCCTTTCTAGCGGGGGGAACACCGGGGAGCTGTTTTTT.

This rearrangement joins TRBV5-6 to TRBJ1-2; a weak D match, TRBD1 (5 bases). Per the germline V gene, CDR1 is SGHDT and CDR2 is YYEEEE. Trimming removed 0 bases at V and 8 bases at J, with 11 bases between. The CDR3 sequence is 13 residues long. CDR3 residues: CASSLEGAKGYTF. CDR3 sequence (DNA): TGTGCCAGCAGCTTGGAAGGGGCGAAGGGCTACACCTTC.

This chain joins TRBV20-1 and TRBJ2-7, with 9 bases identical to TRBD1. V shed 3 bases and J 6 bases; nucleotides not matched to a gene: 15. Per the germline V gene, CDR1 is DFQATT and CDR2 is SNEGSKA (reference sequence). The CDR3 spans 16 residues. CDR3 DNA: TGCAGTGCTAGTACACTAACCGGGACAGGGCCCTCCGAGCAGTACTTC. Residues: CSASTLTGTGPSEQYF.

The chain employs TRBV2 and TRBJ1-2, with 8 positions matching TRBD1. The J segment lost 8 bases and the V segment lost 6 bases, leaving 5 bases of the junction unmatched. The germline V gene encodes CDR1 SNHLY and CDR2 FYNNEI. The CDR3 length is 12 residues. Here the CDR3 reads CASSVDRAGYTF. CDR3 sequence (DNA): TGTGCCAGCAGCGTGGACAGGGCAGGCTACACCTTC.

The rearrangement uses TRBV9 and TRBJ1-2, with 7 bases fitting TRBD1. This CDR3 has 14 residues. Germline trimming cut 5 bases from V and 8 bases from J; bases unmatched to any gene: 12. Germline loops: CDR1 SGDLS, CDR2 YYNGEE. CDR3 nucleotides: TGTGCCAGCAGGCGAATGACAGGGTTTCGCGGCTACACCTTC. It codes for CASRRMTGFRGYTF. Drawing the rest from reference TRBV9 and TRBJ1-2, the complete variable domain is DSGVTQTPKHLITATGQRVTLRCSPRSGDLSVYWYQQSLDQGLQFLIQYYNGEERAKGNILERFSAQQFPDLHSELNLSSLELGDSALYFCASRRMTGFRGYTFGSGTRLTVV.

The rearrangement joins TRBV11-2 to TRBJ2-1, with 15 bases aligning to TRBD2. CDR3 size: 17 residues. The V and J ends lost 4 bases and 6 bases, in that order; junction bases with no gene match: 7. Germline CDR1 reads SGHAT; CDR2 reads FQNNGV. The CDR3 region has the DNA TGTGCCAGCAGCTCCCTTTGGACTAGCGGGAGGGGCAATGAGCAGTTCTTC. Its protein product is CASSSLWTSGRGNEQFF.

The V and J genes are TRBV6-2 or TRBV6-3 and TRBJ2-4; 7 bases are shared with TRBD2. CDR1 MNHEY and CDR2 SVGEGT come from the germline V gene. V shed 6 bases and J 13 bases; nucleotides not matched to a gene: 21. This CDR3 region has 16 residues. The CDR3 nucleotides read TGTGCCAGCAGCCCGAAAACCAGACTAGCCCCAATCCCCCAGTACTTC. This gives the protein CASSPKTRLAPIPQYF.

The chain is built from TRBV10-1 and TRBJ1-1; the match to TRBD1 covers 8 bases. The germline CDR1 and CDR2 sequences are WNHNN and SYGVQD (reference sequence). This CDR3 has 15 residues. V shed 3 bases, J shed 0 bases, and the junction held 3 bases outside the gene matches. This chain's CDR3 is CASSEGTGLNTEAFF. The CDR3 nucleotides are TGCGCCAGCAGTGAAGGGACAGGCCTGAACACTGAAGCTTTCTTT.

The chain uses TRBV5-1 and TRBJ2-3; TRBD2 matches at 11 bases. CDR1 is SGHRS, CDR2 YFSETQ, per germline. After removal of 0 bases from V and 2 bases from J, the junction contained 8 bases not matched to a gene. The CDR3 is 18 amino acids. The CDR3 nucleotides read TGCGCCAGCAGCTTGGCCAATTTGGGACTAGCGGCCACAGATACGCAGTATTTT. This gives the protein CASSLANLGLAATDTQYF.